The 4 T cell receptor beta chains below come from one sample, sequenced in a study of response to subunit inactivated influenza vaccine. TCRdb passed the RT-PCR reads through MiXCR, listing each CDR3 protein once. The repertoire holds hundreds of thousands of distinct CDR3 sequences, with about 15% as singletons. Sample: PBMCs from blood, taken around 14 days before vaccination. All receptors come from a man aged 45-65 years who received an inactivated influenza vaccine.

At least ten counts were recorded for this clonotype. The chain has TRBV9 and TRBJ2-7; D possibly matches TRBD1 or TRBD2 (7 bases each). Trimming took off 4 bases at V and 3 bases at J, with 17 bases between the two ends. Germline-derived CDR1 and CDR2 are SGDLS and YYNGEE. The CDR3 consists of 15 residues. The CDR3 coding sequence is TGTGCCAGCAGCCCAGGGGGAGGGAATGACTACGAGCAGTACTTC. Its protein is CASSPGGGNDYEQYF.

The gene calls are TRBV15 and TRBJ2-2, with 11 positions matching TRBD1. V lost 4 bases to trimming and J lost 7 bases; unmatched junction nucleotides: 8. Per the germline V gene, CDR1 is LNHNV and CDR2 is YYDKDF (reference sequence). CDR3 length: 16 amino acids. The CDR3 protein is CATSKGQGAINGELFF. DNA for the CDR3: TGTGCCACCAGCAAAGGACAGGGGGCAATTAACGGGGAGCTGTTTTTT.

This clonotype has only a few counts. The chain employs TRBV15 and TRBJ2-5, with D perhaps TRBD2 (5 bases). V lost 1 base to trimming and J lost 5 bases, with 11 bases between them. Looked up from germline, CDR1 is LNHNV and CDR2 is YYDKDF (reference sequence). The CDR3 runs to 14 residues. The CDR3: CATSRGLERETQYF. For the CDR3, the DNA is TGTGCCACCAGCAGAGGGCTGGAGCGGGAGACCCAGTACTTC.

This clonotype was seen more than once but under ten times. J is TRBJ2-7 and V is TRBV6-1; D ambiguous. Trimming removed 0 bases from V and 3 bases from J, with 18 bases in between. This CDR3 spans 17 amino acids. Germline V gene data show CDR1 as MNHNS and CDR2 as SASEGT. This CDR3 is CASSEASTIWADYEQYF. For the CDR3, the DNA is TGTGCCAGCAGTGAAGCAAGCACCATCTGGGCAGACTACGAGCAGTACTTC.